This TCR beta chain was sequenced during a study of T cells after yellow fever vaccination. The CDR3 contains 16 residues. With 6 bases removed from V and 3 bases from J, the gap between germline ends came to 21 bases. Germline values: CDR1 SGHVS, CDR2 FNYEAQ. Study findings and constraints: Shared CD4/CD8 clonotypes were a small share, likely from convergent recombination. Clones that expanded after primary vaccination mostly reappeared after the booster (96% CD4, roughly 87% CD8). Abundant clonotypes from the bulk population could get into FACS-sorted repertoires as contaminants.

This clonotype turned up a few times. Its specificity is not known. The TCR cDNA carried a universal primer site and UMIs from 5'RACE template switching. TCRdb passed the 5' RACE reads through MiXCR, listing each CDR3 protein once. The sample holds hundreds of thousands of distinct CDR3 sequences, 12% seen once. The sample consisted of PBMCs, taken on the day of the yellow fever booster vaccination. This TCR came from a man between 25 and 39 years old who received the YFV17D yellow fever vaccine. The chain is built from TRBV7-6 and TRBJ2-7; TRBD1 is a possible D gene (6 bases). CDR3 residues: CASSSYNRDTRYEQYF. The CDR3 region has the DNA TGTGCCAGCAGTTCCTACAACCGGGACACCCGCTACGAGCAGTACTTC.